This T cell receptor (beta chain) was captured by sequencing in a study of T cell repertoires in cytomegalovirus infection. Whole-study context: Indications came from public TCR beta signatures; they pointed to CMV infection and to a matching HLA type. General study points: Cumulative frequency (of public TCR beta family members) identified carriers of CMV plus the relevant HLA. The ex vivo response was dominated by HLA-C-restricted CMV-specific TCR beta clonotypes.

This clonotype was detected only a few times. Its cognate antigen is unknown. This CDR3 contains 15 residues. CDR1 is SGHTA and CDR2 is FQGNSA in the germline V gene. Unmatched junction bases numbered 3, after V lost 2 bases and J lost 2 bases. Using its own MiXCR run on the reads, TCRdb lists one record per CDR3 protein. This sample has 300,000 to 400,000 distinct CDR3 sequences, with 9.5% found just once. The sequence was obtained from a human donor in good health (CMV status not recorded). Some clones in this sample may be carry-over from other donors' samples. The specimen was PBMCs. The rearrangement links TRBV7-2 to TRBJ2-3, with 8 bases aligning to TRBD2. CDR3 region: CASSLSGGPTDTQYF. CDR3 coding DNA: TGTGCCAGCAGCTTATCGGGAGGGCCCACAGATACGCAGTATTTT. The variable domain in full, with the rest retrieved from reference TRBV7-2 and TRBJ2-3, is GAGVSQSPSNKVTEKGKDVELRCDPISGHTALYWYRQSLGQGLEFLIYFQGNSAPDKSGLPSDRFSAERTGGSVSTLTIQRTQQEDSAVYLCASSLSGGPTDTQYFGPGTRLTVL.